Each of the 32 T cell receptor beta chains below was sequenced from the same sample in a study of shared clonotypes between healthy human individuals. Naivety among CD8 cells was defined by CD45RO negativity and positive CCR7 selection, thereby excluding terminally differentiated effector memory CD45RA+ cells. Assay: immunoSEQ multiplex PCR; the TCRdb copy retains only in-frame clones and omits some. Here the sample spans approximately 1.9 million clones, 93% being singletons. The sequencing input was naive CD8+ T cells from PBMCs. Source of these receptors: a man between 18 and 35 years old in good health. Some clones in this sample may be carry-over from other donors' samples.

This chain uses TRBV4-1 with TRBJ1-2; 7 positions match TRBD1. Germline loops: CDR1 MGHRA, CDR2 YSYEKL. This CDR3 region has 17 residues. J was trimmed by 5 bases and V by 4 bases; bases with no gene match: 16. The CDR3 region is CASSPRETGLSLYGYTF. CDR3 DNA: TGCGCCAGCAGCCCCCGAGAGACAGGGCTTTCTCTGTATGGCTACACCTTC.

A note on this clone: The sample contains more than one DNA sequence encoding this CDR3. The rearrangement joins TRBV6-6 to TRBJ2-7, with D possibly TRBD1 on 5 matching bases. The CDR3 consists of 13 residues. The germline V gene encodes CDR1 MNHNY and CDR2 SVGAGI (reference sequence). V was clipped by 0 bases and J by 4 bases, with 7 bases between them. Written as DNA, the CDR3 is TGTGCCAGCAGTTACTCGGGGCCTTACGAGCAGTACTTC. This codes for CASSYSGPYEQYF.

The V call is TRBV7-9, the J call TRBJ2-3, with D unresolved. Germline-derived CDR1 and CDR2 are SEHNR and FQNEAQ (reference sequence). CDR3 size: 17 residues. Trimming took 5 bases from V and 2 from J, leaving 20 bases between them. The CDR3 DNA reads as TGTGCCAGCAGCCCACTTGATGATTGGGATTCCACAGATACGCAGTATTTT. Encoded protein: CASSPLDDWDSTDTQYF.

The rearrangement links TRBV7-8 to TRBJ1-3; 7 positions match TRBD1. The ends lost 0 bases at V and 0 bases at J; junction bases unmatched: 5. Germline V gives CDR1 SGHVS, CDR2 FQNEAQ. This CDR3 region has 17 residues. CDR3 amino acids: CASSLARTGASGNTIYF. In nucleotides, the CDR3 is TGTGCCAGCAGCTTAGCCAGGACAGGTGCCTCTGGAAACACCATATATTTT.

In regard to this clone: Other nucleotide sequences in the sample specify the same CDR3. This sequence joins TRBV27 and TRBJ2-7; no clear D gene. Germline V gene data show CDR1 as MNHEY and CDR2 as SMNVEV (reference sequence). V lost 5 bases, J lost 4 bases, and 12 bases lay in between. The CDR3 runs to 13 residues. CDR3 in DNA: TGTGCCAGCAGTCCCCGTTCCAGTTACGAGCAGTACTTC. This gives the protein CASSPRSSYEQYF.

The chain carries TRBV6-5 and TRBJ2-1, with no clear D. Germline loops: CDR1 MNHEY, CDR2 SVGAGI. V lost 2 bases to trimming and J lost 9 bases, with 11 bases between them. There are 13 residues in the CDR3. CDR3 sequence reads: CASSYAPRSEQFF. CDR3 in DNA: TGTGCCAGCAGTTACGCCCCACGGAGTGAGCAGTTCTTC.

The J gene is TRBJ2-7, the V gene TRBV6-1; TRBD1 aligns across 9 bases. Germline values: CDR1 MNHNS, CDR2 SASEGT. CDR3 length equals 14 residues. V was clipped by 7 bases and J by 4 bases; unmatched bases: 8. CDR3 nucleotides: TGTGCCAGCACCACCGGGACAGGGAGGTACGAGCAGTACTTC. Its translation: CASTTGTGRYEQYF.

V gene TRBV4-3 combines with J gene TRBJ2-6, with D maybe TRBD2 (5 bases). This CDR3 is built from 16 residues. CDR1 and CDR2 from the germline V gene are LGHNA and YSLEER. V gave up 0 bases and J gave up 7 bases, with 13 bases separating them. CDR3 DNA: TGCGCCAGCAGCCAAGATTTTATTGGAGGCGCCAACGTCCTGACTTTC. Translating it yields CASSQDFIGGANVLTF.

This clone has just one count. The chain has TRBV28 and TRBJ1-2; 7 bases are shared with TRBD1. The V and J ends lost 5 bases and 5 bases, in that order; junction bases with no gene match: 11. Germline lookup yields CDR1 MDHEN and CDR2 SYDVKM. The CDR3 runs 15 residues. CDR3 bases: TGTGCCAGCAGTATCGATGGCGGGACAGCTTATGGCTACACCTTC. Translating it yields CASSIDGGTAYGYTF.

The chain links TRBV5-6 to TRBJ2-7, with D unclear. The CDR3 extends over 14 amino acids. Germline-derived CDR1 and CDR2 are SGHDT and YYEEEE. Deletions cut 1 base from V and 4 bases from J, with 12 bases between. CDR3 protein: CASSLSLIVYEQYF. The CDR3 DNA reads TGTGCCAGCAGCTTGAGCCTGATTGTGTACGAGCAGTACTTC.

J is TRBJ2-1 and V is TRBV5-6; no clear D. The CDR3 sequence is 14 residues long. The V and J ends lost 0 bases and 7 bases respectively, with 11 bases between them. CDR1 and CDR2 from the germline V gene are SGHDT and YYEEEE. Here the CDR3 DNA reads TGTGCCAGCAGCTTGGGGGGAATTGTAAATGAGCAGTTCTTC. Residues: CASSLGGIVNEQFF.

The chain links TRBV27 to TRBJ1-2; 7 bases align to TRBD1. Germline V gene lookup returns CDR1 MNHEY and CDR2 SMNVEV (reference sequence). The CDR3 runs 13 residues. J gave up 5 bases and V 6 bases, and 6 bases lay outside the gene matches. The CDR3 loop reads CASSLDRTYGYTF. The CDR3 DNA reads as TGTGCCAGCAGCTTGGACAGGACTTATGGCTACACCTTC.

The chain carries TRBV28 and TRBJ2-3; 8 nucleotides match TRBD2. V shed 2 bases, J shed 6 bases, and the junction held 4 bases outside the gene matches. The CDR3 sequence is 14 residues long. CDR1 is MDHEN, CDR2 SYDVKM, per germline. The CDR3 DNA sequence: TGTGCCAGCAGTTTAAACGGGGGGGGTGATACGCAGTATTTT. Translation gives CASSLNGGGDTQYF.

V gene TRBV14 combines with J gene TRBJ2-7; tentatively, D is TRBD2 (6 bases). Germline CDR1 reads SGHDN; CDR2 reads FVKESK. V was trimmed by 5 bases and J by 5 bases, leaving 19 bases between them. This CDR3 contains 15 residues. The CDR3 DNA reads TGTGCCAGCAGCAGGTCCCCGGGGGAAATCAACGAGCAGTACTTC. Amino acid sequence: CASSRSPGEINEQYF.

This clone was seen only once. The chain is built from TRBV7-6 and TRBJ1-2; D not resolved. Germline V lookup: CDR1 SGHVS, CDR2 FNYEAQ. The CDR3 spans 15 residues. With 4 bases removed from V and 0 bases from J, the gap between germline ends came to 12 bases. For the CDR3, the DNA is TGTGCCAGCAGCTCCGGTCCCGGGGCTAACTATGGCTACACCTTC. Its translation is CASSSGPGANYGYTF. Together with reference TRBV7-6 and TRBJ1-2, the CDR3 gives the full variable domain: GAGVSQSPRYKVTKRGQDVALRCDPISGHVSLYWYRQALGQGPEFLTYFNYEAQQDKSGLPNDRFSAERPEGSISTLTIQRTEQRDSAMYRCASSSGPGANYGYTFGSGTRLTVV.

V gene TRBV7-2 combines with J gene TRBJ2-5; the D is unclear. The germline gives CDR1 SGHTA, CDR2 FQGNSA. This CDR3 has 15 amino acids. Trimming shortened V by 4 bases and J by 2 bases, and 14 bases separated the two germline ends. The CDR3 coding sequence is TGTGCCAGCAGCTCAAACCACCTACGGCAAGAGACCCAGTACTTC. Its protein is CASSSNHLRQETQYF.

This chain joins TRBV29-1 and TRBJ2-7; no clear D. Germline-derived CDR1 and CDR2 are SQVTM and ANQGSEA. The CDR3 runs 13 residues. Trimming cost V 7 bases and J 0 bases, with 13 bases left between them. The CDR3: CSAIPTSSYEQYF. For the CDR3, the DNA is TGCAGCGCAATACCCACAAGCTCCTACGAGCAGTACTTC.

The rearrangement links TRBV12-5 to TRBJ2-7; maybe TRBD1 (6 bases). The CDR3 contains 14 residues. Trimming stripped 10 bases from V and 6 bases from J, with 22 bases between. CDR1 and CDR2 from the germline V gene are LGHNT and FRNRAP. CDR3 DNA sequence: TGTGCTACCCCCACCGGCAGGGGCCCCCGCGAGCAGTACTTC. Protein product: CATPTGRGPREQYF.

V is TRBV7-9 and J is TRBJ2-7; the D gene is possibly TRBD2 (6 bases). Germline V gene lookup returns CDR1 SEHNR and CDR2 FQNEAQ (reference sequence). V was trimmed by 4 bases and J by 2 bases, leaving 21 bases between them. The CDR3 runs 17 residues. The CDR3: CASSSSGQGGGAYEQYF. CDR3 sequence (DNA): TGTGCCAGCAGCTCCTCCGGCCAAGGCGGCGGGGCCTACGAGCAGTACTTC.

As for this clone: Other DNA sequences in this sample translate to the same CDR3. J is TRBJ2-7 and V is TRBV28; D is unresolved. Germline CDR1 is MDHEN and CDR2 is SYDVKM. The CDR3 extends over 11 amino acids. Trimming cost V 6 bases and J 7 bases, with 10 bases left between them. The CDR3 bases are TGTGCCAGCAGCCGACCCCCGGAGCAGTACTTC. Encoded protein: CASSRPPEQYF. Complete variable domain (other parts from reference TRBV28 and TRBJ2-7): DVKVTQSSRYLVKRTGEKVFLECVQDMDHENMFWYRQDPGLGLRLIYFSYDVKMKEKGDIPEGYSVSREKKERFSLILESASTNQTSMYLCASSRPPEQYFGPGTRLTVT.

As for this clone: Other DNA sequences from this sample encode an identical CDR3 as well. The CDR3 region is CASSFSGDYNEQFF. The CDR3 DNA sequence: TGCGCCAGCAGCTTTAGCGGCGATTACAATGAGCAGTTCTTC. This chain uses TRBV5-1 with TRBJ2-1, with a possible D match to TRBD2 (6 bases). This CDR3 contains 14 residues. Germline loops: CDR1 SGHRS, CDR2 YFSETQ. Trimming stripped 2 bases from V and 4 bases from J, with 10 bases between.

J is TRBJ2-5 and V is TRBV7-9, with D uncertain. The germline V gene has CDR1 SEHNR and CDR2 FQNEAQ (reference sequence). Trimming shortened V by 5 bases and J by 4 bases, and 14 bases separated the two germline ends. The CDR3 consists of 14 residues. The CDR3 nucleotides read TGTGCCAGCAGCCCCCCCCTACAAGGAGAGACCCAGTACTTC. Translation gives CASSPPLQGETQYF.

Only one count was recorded for this clone. This sequence joins TRBV5-6 and TRBJ1-6; TRBD1 matches 7 bases. The germline V gene encodes CDR1 SGHDT and CDR2 YYEEEE. Unmatched junction bases numbered 1, after V lost 4 bases and J lost 9 bases. CDR3 length equals 12 residues. CDR3 bases: TGTGCCAGCAGCCAGGGGGGTTCACCCCTCCACTTT. This encodes CASSQGGSPLHF.

The rearrangement joins TRBV19 to TRBJ2-1, with 9 bases matching TRBD2. The CDR3 is 13 amino acids. V lost 3 bases to trimming and J lost 8 bases; unmatched junction nucleotides: 2. CDR1 is LNHDA, CDR2 SQIVND, per germline (reference sequence). The CDR3 sequence: CASSMGLAYEQFF. CDR3 coding DNA: TGTGCCAGTAGTATGGGACTAGCCTATGAGCAGTTCTTC.

The chain combines TRBV7-9 with TRBJ2-7; no definite D call. Germline CDR1 SEHNR, CDR2 FQNEAQ (reference sequence). CDR3 length: 12 amino acids. The ends were cut back, 5 bases at V and 6 bases at J, with 11 bases in the middle. Written as DNA, the CDR3 is TGTGCCAGCAGCCACGGCTCTGGCGAGCAGTACTTC. Translation gives CASSHGSGEQYF.

The rearrangement joins TRBV7-9 to TRBJ2-5; D possibly matches TRBD1 or TRBD2 (5 bases each). Germline V gives CDR1 SEHNR, CDR2 FQNEAQ (reference sequence). Trimming pared 5 bases from V and 2 bases from J, leaving 15 bases between. This CDR3 contains 15 residues. CDR3 bases: TGTGCCAGCAGCACCCGTCGAGGGGAACAAGAGACCCAGTACTTC. Residues: CASSTRRGEQETQYF.

The CDR3 protein is CATSSGTGRYEQYF. In nucleotides, the CDR3 is TGTGCCACCAGCAGCGGGACAGGACGCTACGAGCAGTACTTC. V and J are TRBV15 and TRBJ2-7; 8 bases are shared with TRBD1. Unmatched junction bases numbered 4, after V lost 3 bases and J lost 3 bases. CDR3 length: 14 residues. The germline V gene encodes CDR1 LNHNV and CDR2 YYDKDF (reference sequence).

A remark on this clone: Other nucleotide sequences from this sample produce the same CDR3. The chain is built from TRBV9 and TRBJ1-4; TRBD1 might be the D (5 bases). Germline V gene data show CDR1 as SGDLS and CDR2 as YYNGEE. Trimming pared 4 bases from V and 8 bases from J, leaving 15 bases between. The length of the CDR3 is 14 residues. The CDR3 loop reads CASSPSGGNEKLFF. CDR3 in DNA: TGTGCCAGCAGCCCAAGCGGGGGGAACGAAAAACTGTTTTTT.

The J gene is TRBJ2-7, the V gene TRBV5-4; TRBD1 matches at 9 bases. V lost 5 bases to trimming and J lost 6 bases; unmatched junction nucleotides: 9. The CDR3 is 14 amino acids. The germline V gene encodes CDR1 SGHNT and CDR2 YYREEE (reference sequence). The DNA of the CDR3 is TGTGCCAGCAGACCGGACCGGGACAGGGTCGAGCAGTACTTC. It translates to CASRPDRDRVEQYF.

The genes are TRBV28 and TRBJ1-5, with no clear D. Trimming left V 4 bases short and J 9 bases short, with 16 bases between. Germline lookup yields CDR1 MDHEN and CDR2 SYDVKM. This CDR3 is 14 amino acids long. The DNA for the CDR3 is TGTGCCAGCAGTTATACCCCAGGAGTGGGGCCCCAGCATTTT. This codes for CASSYTPGVGPQHF. Using reference TRBV28 and TRBJ1-5 for the parts outside the CDR3, the full variable domain is DVKVTQSSRYLVKRTGEKVFLECVQDMDHENMFWYRQDPGLGLRLIYFSYDVKMKEKGDIPEGYSVSREKKERFSLILESASTNQTSMYLCASSYTPGVGPQHFGDGTRLSIL.

On this clone: Its ends do not fully match the called genes, so a read error is possible. The chain combines TRBV30 with TRBJ1-1; no clear D. CDR1 is GTSNPN and CDR2 is SVGIG in the germline V gene (reference sequence). This CDR3 is 12 amino acids long. As DNA, the CDR3 is TGTGCCACTTATGCTGGGAACCCTGAAGCTTTCTTT. It codes for CATYAGNPEAFF.

The chain joins TRBV5-1 to TRBJ1-4, with 9 bases fitting TRBD1. This CDR3 comprises 15 residues. The germline V gene has CDR1 SGHRS and CDR2 YFSETQ. Unmatched junction bases numbered 7, after V lost 3 bases and J lost 7 bases. The CDR3 is CASSYTGGVVEKLFF. The CDR3, as DNA: TGCGCCAGCAGCTACACAGGGGGCGTAGTTGAAAAACTGTTTTTT.